Listed below are T cell receptor beta chains from one sample, sequenced in a study of shared clonotypes between healthy human individuals. Produced via immunoSEQ multiplex PCR; TCRdb's table is partial and in-frame only. The sample includes some 2.1 million clones, 85% to 95% of them seen just once. The sample comprised naive CD4+ T cells sorted from blood. The receptor set was obtained from a man aged 18 to 30 in good health. The CDR3 runs from the conserved cysteine through the conserved F or W. The D gene is left open where the match is weak. Only some rows state a clone size, as once, few, many or a class for expanded clones.

v_call	j_call	cdr3_length	clone_size	d_call	cdr3_aa	cdr3_nt
TRBV20-1	TRBJ1-2	10	-	TRBD1	CTQGGYGYTF	TGCACACAGGGGGGCTATGGCTACACCTTC
TRBV27	TRBJ2-7	13	-	-	CASSSIFSYEQYF	TGTGCCAGCAGTTCCATCTTTTCGTACGAGCAGTACTTC
TRBV2	TRBJ1-5	13	-	-	CASSDEDRVTTHF	TGTGCCAGCAGTGATGAGGACCGCGTCACGACGCATTTT
TRBV30	TRBJ1-5	14	-	-	CAWSVKGGNQPQHF	TGTGCCTGGAGTGTAAAAGGTGGCAATCAGCCCCAGCATTTT
TRBV19	TRBJ1-2	13	-	-	CASRPRGRGGYTF	TGTGCCAGTAGACCCAGGGGAAGAGGAGGCTACACCTTC
TRBV10-1	TRBJ2-1	15	-	-	CASSESWGSYNEQFF	TGCGCCAGCAGTGAGTCCTGGGGATCCTACAATGAGCAGTTCTTC
TRBV5-6	TRBJ2-3	14	once	-	CASSLGLPTDTQYF	TGTGCCAGCAGCTTGGGTCTCCCCACAGATACGCAGTATTTT
TRBV15	TRBJ2-5	17	once	-	CATSRFSGTLAGETQYF	TGTGCCACCAGCAGGTTTTCCGGGACACTTGCCGGGGAGACCCAGTACTTC
TRBV7-2	TRBJ2-7	16	-	-	CASSLAGGATGYEQYF	TGTGCCAGCAGCTTAGCGGGCGGGGCGACGGGCTACGAGCAGTACTTC
TRBV4-2	TRBJ2-1	18	-	TRBD2	CASSQDALAAGGYNEQFF	TGTGCCAGCAGCCAAGATGCCCTGGCTGCGGGGGGATACAATGAGCAGTTCTTC
TRBV10-3	TRBJ1-2	13	-	-	CAISGGTLYGYTF	TGTGCCATCAGTGGCGGAACCCTATATGGCTACACCTTC
TRBV10-3	TRBJ2-2	12	-	-	CAISPGPGELFF	TGTGCCATCAGTCCGGGGCCCGGGGAGCTGTTTTTT
TRBV28	TRBJ2-5	11	-	-	CASTRQETQYF	TGTGCCAGCACACGCCAAGAGACCCAGTACTTC
TRBV7-2	TRBJ2-3	15	-	-	CASSSVGGKTDTQYF	TGTGCCAGCAGCTCCGTGGGCGGGAAAACAGATACGCAGTATTTT
TRBV7-2	TRBJ2-7	17	-	TRBD2	CASSFQGATSGRPEQYF	TGTGCCAGCAGCTTCCAGGGGGCAACTAGCGGGAGACCGGAGCAGTACTTC
TRBV7-9	TRBJ2-2	16	once	TRBD2	CATPGAGGQNTGELFF	TGTGCCACCCCGGGGGCGGGGGGCCAAAACACCGGGGAGCTGTTTTTT
TRBV5-1	TRBJ1-4	14	-	-	CASSSQGLDEKLFF	TGCGCCAGCAGCTCCCAGGGGTTGGATGAAAAACTGTTTTTT
TRBV2	TRBJ1-5	15	-	TRBD1	CASTIATGGNQPQHF	TGTGCCAGCACCATTGCGACAGGGGGCAATCAGCCCCAGCATTTT
TRBV7-9	TRBJ1-3	16	-	-	CASSSDRPDSGNTIYF	TGTGCCAGCAGCTCCGATCGGCCAGACTCTGGAAACACCATATATTTT
TRBV9	TRBJ2-2	14	-	-	CASSVDRADGELFF	TGTGCCAGCAGCGTAGACAGGGCGGACGGGGAGCTGTTTTTT
TRBV5-4	TRBJ1-1	14	-	TRBD1	CASSLDTGGFEAFF	TGTGCCAGCAGCTTGGATACAGGGGGATTTGAAGCTTTCTTT
TRBV20-1	TRBJ1-2	11	-	-	CSAPIYDGYTF	TGCAGTGCTCCGATCTATGATGGCTACACCTTC
TRBV4-2	TRBJ2-3	13	-	-	CASSQELADTQYF	TGTGCCAGCAGCCAAGAATTAGCAGATACGCAGTATTTT
TRBV10-3	TRBJ2-7	13	-	-	CAISDSQTYEQYF	TGTGCCATCAGTGACTCCCAAACCTACGAGCAGTACTTC
TRBV6-5	TRBJ1-5	15	-	-	CASRRDPYSNQPQHF	TGTGCCAGCAGGCGGGACCCTTATAGCAATCAGCCCCAGCATTTT
TRBV28	TRBJ2-1	12	-	-	CASGRDGNEQFF	TGTGCCAGCGGACGGGACGGGAATGAGCAGTTCTTC
TRBV5-1	TRBJ2-3	14	-	-	CASSLAGITDTQYF	TGCGCCAGCAGCTTGGCCGGGATTACAGATACGCAGTATTTT
TRBV5-4	TRBJ2-7	13	-	-	CATRTARRDEQYF	TGTGCCACCAGGACAGCAAGGAGGGACGAGCAGTACTTC
TRBV30	TRBJ1-6	12	-	-	CALTEGPSPLHF	TGTGCCTTGACCGAGGGGCCCTCACCCCTCCACTTT
TRBV2	TRBJ1-1	13	-	-	CASRRDTVGEAFF	TGTGCCAGCAGGAGAGACACGGTAGGAGAAGCTTTCTTT